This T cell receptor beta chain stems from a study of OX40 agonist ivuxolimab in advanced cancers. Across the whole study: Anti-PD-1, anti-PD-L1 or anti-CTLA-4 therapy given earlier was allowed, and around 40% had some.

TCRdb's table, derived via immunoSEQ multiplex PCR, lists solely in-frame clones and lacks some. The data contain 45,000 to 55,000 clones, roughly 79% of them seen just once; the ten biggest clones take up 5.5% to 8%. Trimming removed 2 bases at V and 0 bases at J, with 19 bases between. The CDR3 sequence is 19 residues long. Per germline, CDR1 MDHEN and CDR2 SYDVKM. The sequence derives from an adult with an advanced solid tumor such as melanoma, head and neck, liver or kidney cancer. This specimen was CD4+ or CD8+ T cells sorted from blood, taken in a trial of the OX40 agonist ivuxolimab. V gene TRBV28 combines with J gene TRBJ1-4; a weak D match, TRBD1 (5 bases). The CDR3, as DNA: TGTGCCAGCAGTTTAAGGAACTCGGGACGCCTTGCAACTAATGAAAAACTGTTTTTT. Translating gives CASSLRNSGRLATNEKLFF.